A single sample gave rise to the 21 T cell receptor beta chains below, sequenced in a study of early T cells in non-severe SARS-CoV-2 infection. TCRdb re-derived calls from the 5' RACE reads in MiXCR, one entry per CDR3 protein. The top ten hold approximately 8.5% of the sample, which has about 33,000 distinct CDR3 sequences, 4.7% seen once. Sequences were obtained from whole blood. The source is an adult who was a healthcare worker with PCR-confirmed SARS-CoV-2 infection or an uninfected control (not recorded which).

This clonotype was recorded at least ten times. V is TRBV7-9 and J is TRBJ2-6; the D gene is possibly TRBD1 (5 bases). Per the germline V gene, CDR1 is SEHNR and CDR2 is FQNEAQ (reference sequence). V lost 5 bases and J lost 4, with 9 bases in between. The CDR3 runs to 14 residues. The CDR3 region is CASSQGSGANVLTF. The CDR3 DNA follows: TGTGCCAGCAGCCAGGGTTCAGGGGCCAACGTCCTGACTTTC.

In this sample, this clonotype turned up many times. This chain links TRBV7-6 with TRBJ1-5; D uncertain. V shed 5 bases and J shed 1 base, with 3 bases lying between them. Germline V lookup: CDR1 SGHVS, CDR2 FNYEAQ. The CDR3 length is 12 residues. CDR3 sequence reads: CASSESNQPQHF. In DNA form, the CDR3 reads TGTGCCAGCAGCGAAAGCAATCAGCCCCAGCATTTT.

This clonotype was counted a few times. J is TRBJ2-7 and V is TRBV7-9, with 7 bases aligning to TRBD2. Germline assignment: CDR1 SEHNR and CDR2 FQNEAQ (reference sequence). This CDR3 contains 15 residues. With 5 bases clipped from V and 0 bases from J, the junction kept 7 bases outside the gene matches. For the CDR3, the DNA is TGTGCCAGCAGCCCGGGACTATCACTCTCCTACGAGCAGTACTTC. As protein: CASSPGLSLSYEQYF.

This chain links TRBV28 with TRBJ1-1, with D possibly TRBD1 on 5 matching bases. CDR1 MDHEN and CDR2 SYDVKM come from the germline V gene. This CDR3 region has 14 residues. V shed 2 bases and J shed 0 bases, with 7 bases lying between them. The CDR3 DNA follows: TGTGCCAGCAGTTTAGACAGTATGAACACTGAAGCTTTCTTT. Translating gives CASSLDSMNTEAFF. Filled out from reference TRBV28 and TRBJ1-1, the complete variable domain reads DVKVTQSSRYLVKRTGEKVFLECVQDMDHENMFWYRQDPGLGLRLIYFSYDVKMKEKGDIPEGYSVSREKKERFSLILESASTNQTSMYLCASSLDSMNTEAFFGQGTRLTVV.

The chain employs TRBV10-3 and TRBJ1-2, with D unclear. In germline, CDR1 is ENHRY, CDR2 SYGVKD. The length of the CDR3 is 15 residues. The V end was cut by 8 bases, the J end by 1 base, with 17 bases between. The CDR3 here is CAIQRPGPYNYGYTF. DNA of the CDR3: TGTGCCATCCAAAGGCCAGGCCCATATAACTATGGCTACACCTTC.

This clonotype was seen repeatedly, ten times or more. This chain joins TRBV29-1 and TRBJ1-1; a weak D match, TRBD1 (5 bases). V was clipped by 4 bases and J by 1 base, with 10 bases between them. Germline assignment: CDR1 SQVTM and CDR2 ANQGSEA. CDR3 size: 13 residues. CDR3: CSVGGLTNTEAFF. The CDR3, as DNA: TGCAGCGTTGGGGGGTTAACGAACACTGAAGCTTTCTTT.

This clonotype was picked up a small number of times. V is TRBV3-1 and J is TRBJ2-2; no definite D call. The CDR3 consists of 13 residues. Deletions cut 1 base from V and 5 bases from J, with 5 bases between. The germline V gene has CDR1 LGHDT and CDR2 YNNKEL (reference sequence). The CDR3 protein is CASSQGPTGELFF. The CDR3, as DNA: TGTGCCAGCAGCCAAGGTCCTACCGGGGAGCTGTTTTTT.

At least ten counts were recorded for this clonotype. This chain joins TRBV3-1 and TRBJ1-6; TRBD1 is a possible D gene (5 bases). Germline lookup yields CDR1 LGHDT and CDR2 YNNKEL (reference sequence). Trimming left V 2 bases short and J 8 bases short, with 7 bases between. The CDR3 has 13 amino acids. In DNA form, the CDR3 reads TGTGCCAGCAGCCAAAGGGGTGATTCACCCCTCCACTTT. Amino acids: CASSQRGDSPLHF.

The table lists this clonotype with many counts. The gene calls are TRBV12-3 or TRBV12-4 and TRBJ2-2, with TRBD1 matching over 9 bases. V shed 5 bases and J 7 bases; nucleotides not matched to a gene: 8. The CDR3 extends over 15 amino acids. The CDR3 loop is CASSPRDRVGGELFF. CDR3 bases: TGTGCCAGCAGTCCCCGGGACAGGGTCGGCGGGGAGCTGTTTTTT.

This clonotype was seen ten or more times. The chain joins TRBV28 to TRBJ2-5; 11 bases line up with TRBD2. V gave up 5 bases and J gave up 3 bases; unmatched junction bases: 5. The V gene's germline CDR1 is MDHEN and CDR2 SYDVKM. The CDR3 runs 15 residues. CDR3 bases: TGTGCCAGCAGTGTTACTAGCGGGGGTAAAGAGACCCAGTACTTC. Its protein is CASSVTSGGKETQYF.

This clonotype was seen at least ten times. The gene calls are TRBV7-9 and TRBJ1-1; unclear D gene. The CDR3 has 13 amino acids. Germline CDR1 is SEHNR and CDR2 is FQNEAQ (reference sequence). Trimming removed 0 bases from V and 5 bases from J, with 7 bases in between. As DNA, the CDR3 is TGTGCCAGCAGCTTAGCGCTGGAGACTGAAGCTTTCTTT. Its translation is CASSLALETEAFF.

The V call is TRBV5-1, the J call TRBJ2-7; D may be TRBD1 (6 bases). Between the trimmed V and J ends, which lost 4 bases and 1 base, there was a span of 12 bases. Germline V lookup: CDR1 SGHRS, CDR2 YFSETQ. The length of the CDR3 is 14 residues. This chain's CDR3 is CASSPPRGSYEQYF. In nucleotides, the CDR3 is TGCGCCAGCAGCCCACCCAGGGGATCCTACGAGCAGTACTTC.

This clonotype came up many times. The CDR3 sequence: CASSQERDGGYTF. The DNA of the CDR3 is TGTGCCAGCAGCCAAGAACGGGACGGTGGCTACACCTTC. The gene calls are TRBV3-1 and TRBJ1-2; TRBD1 might be the D (5 bases). CDR1 and CDR2 (germline): LGHDT, YNNKEL (reference sequence). The CDR3 sequence is 13 residues long. Trimming stripped 0 bases from V and 7 bases from J, with 9 bases between. Combining the CDR3 with reference TRBV3-1 and TRBJ1-2 gives the whole variable domain DTAVSQTPKYLVTQMGNDKSIKCEQNLGHDTMYWYKQDSKKFLKIMFSYNNKELIINETVPNRFSPKSPDKAHLNLHINSLELGDSAVYFCASSQERDGGYTFGSGTRLTVV.

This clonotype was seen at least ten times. The CDR3 nucleotides read TGTGCCAGTAGTAGAGGACGATTACCCACAGGTCAGCCCCAGCATTTT. Translating gives CASSRGRLPTGQPQHF. The chain carries TRBV19 and TRBJ1-5, with D possibly TRBD1 on 5 matching bases. The germline CDR1 and CDR2 sequences are LNHDA and SQIVND (reference sequence). Trimming removed 4 bases at V and 6 bases at J, with 19 bases between. The CDR3 runs to 16 residues.

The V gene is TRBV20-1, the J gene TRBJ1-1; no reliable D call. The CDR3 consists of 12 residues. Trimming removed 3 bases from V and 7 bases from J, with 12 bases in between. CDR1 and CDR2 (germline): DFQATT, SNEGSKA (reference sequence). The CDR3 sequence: CSASVPNVEAFF. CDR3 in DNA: TGCAGTGCTAGCGTGCCCAACGTTGAAGCTTTCTTT.

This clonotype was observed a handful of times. The CDR3 loop is CASSEYGVTYEQYF. As DNA, the CDR3 is TGTGCCAGCAGTGAATACGGGGTAACCTACGAGCAGTACTTC. The chain carries TRBV25-1 and TRBJ2-7; D perhaps matches TRBD2 (5 bases). The germline V gene has CDR1 MGHDK and CDR2 SYGVNS. The CDR3 totals 14 residues. Deletions cut 0 bases from V and 2 bases from J, with 8 bases between.

The CDR3 bases are TGTGCCAGCAGCTTAACGGCTAGCGGGGGGGCTTGGACAGATACGCAGTATTTT. It is translated as CASSLTASGGAWTDTQYF. The rearrangement joins TRBV7-2 to TRBJ2-3, with 12 positions matching TRBD2. CDR3 length: 18 amino acids. Trimming took 2 bases from V and 3 from J; bases not matched to a gene: 9. The germline CDR1 and CDR2 sequences are SGHTA and FQGNSA.

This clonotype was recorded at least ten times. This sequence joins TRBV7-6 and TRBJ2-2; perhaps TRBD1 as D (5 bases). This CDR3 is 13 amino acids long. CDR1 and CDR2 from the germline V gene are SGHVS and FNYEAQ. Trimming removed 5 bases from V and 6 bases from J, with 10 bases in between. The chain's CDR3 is CASSRGYPGELFF. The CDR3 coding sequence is TGTGCCAGCAGCAGGGGCTACCCCGGGGAGCTGTTTTTT.

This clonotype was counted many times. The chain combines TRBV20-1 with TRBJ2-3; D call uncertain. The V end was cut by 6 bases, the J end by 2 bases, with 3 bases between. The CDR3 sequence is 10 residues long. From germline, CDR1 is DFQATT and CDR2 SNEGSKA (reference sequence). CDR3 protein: CSAATDTQYF. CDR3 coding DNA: TGCAGTGCCGCCACAGATACGCAGTATTTT.

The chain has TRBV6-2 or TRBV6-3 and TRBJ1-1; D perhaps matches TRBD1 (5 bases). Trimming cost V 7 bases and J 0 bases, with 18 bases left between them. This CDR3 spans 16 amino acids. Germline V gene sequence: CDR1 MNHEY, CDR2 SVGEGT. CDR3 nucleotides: TGTGCCAGCAAAAGCGAACCGGGACGGATGAACACTGAAGCTTTCTTT. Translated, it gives CASKSEPGRMNTEAFF.

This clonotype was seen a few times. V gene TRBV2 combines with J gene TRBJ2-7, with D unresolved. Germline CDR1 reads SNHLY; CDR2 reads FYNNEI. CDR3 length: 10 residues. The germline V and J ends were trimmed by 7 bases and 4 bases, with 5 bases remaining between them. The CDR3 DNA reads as TGTGCCAGCAAAGGGTACGAGCAGTACTTC. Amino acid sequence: CASKGYEQYF.